These 25 T cell receptor beta chains originate from one sample sequenced in a study of CD4 T cells in relation to SARS-CoV-2 and coronaviruses. These TCRs are of unknown antigen specificity. Profiled with immunoSEQ multiplex PCR; TCRdb holds only in-frame clones, not every one. The table has about 39,000 clones, about 80% seen once. Sequenced sample: naive CD4+ T cells from PBMCs, cultured in vitro. The subset was: naive CD4+ T cells isolated by negative enrichment. The source is an adult with COVID-19.

This sequence joins TRBV7-6 and TRBJ2-3; the match to TRBD2 covers 9 bases. The length of the CDR3 is 15 residues. Trimming at V came to 1 base and at J to 4 bases, leaving 3 bases not matched to a gene. Germline CDR1 is SGHVS and CDR2 is FNYEAQ. The DNA for the CDR3 is TGTGCCAGCAGCTTAGAGATAGCGGGAGCAGATACGCAGTATTTT. It encodes CASSLEIAGADTQYF. The full variable domain, its missing parts supplied by reference TRBV7-6 and TRBJ2-3, is GAGVSQSPRYKVTKRGQDVALRCDPISGHVSLYWYRQALGQGPEFLTYFNYEAQQDKSGLPNDRFSAERPEGSISTLTIQRTEQRDSAMYRCASSLEIAGADTQYFGPGTRLTVL.

The V call is TRBV2, the J call TRBJ2-7; no definite D call. This CDR3 is 11 amino acids long. The germline gives CDR1 SNHLY, CDR2 FYNNEI. Trimming stripped 6 bases from V and 3 bases from J, with 6 bases between. CDR3 region: CASRLNYEQYF. The CDR3 nucleotides are TGTGCCAGCAGGTTGAACTACGAGCAGTACTTC.

This sequence joins TRBV7-9 and TRBJ2-2, with 8 bases fitting TRBD1. The CDR3 runs to 16 residues. Trimming at V came to 5 bases and at J to 2 bases, leaving 7 bases not matched to a gene. Per the germline V gene, CDR1 is SEHNR and CDR2 is FQNEAQ (reference sequence). DNA for the CDR3: TGTGCCAGCAGCGACGGACAGGGATCTAACACCGGGGAGCTGTTTTTT. Translation gives CASSDGQGSNTGELFF.

The V gene is TRBV6-6, the J gene TRBJ2-7; 7 bases fit TRBD1. The CDR3 has 15 residues. Germline CDR1 is MNHNY and CDR2 is SVGAGI (reference sequence). V was clipped by 0 bases and J by 6 bases; unmatched bases: 8. The CDR3 DNA sequence: TGTGCCAGCAGTTACTCAAGAGGAAGGGGGCCCGAGCAGTACTTC. Translation: CASSYSRGRGPEQYF.

The genes are TRBV6-6 and TRBJ2-7; D might be TRBD2 (5 bases). Trimming cost V 5 bases and J 0 bases, with 11 bases left between them. Per germline, CDR1 MNHNY and CDR2 SVGAGI (reference sequence). The CDR3 has 14 amino acids. The CDR3 is CASSPRTDSYEQYF. The CDR3 DNA follows: TGTGCCAGCAGTCCCCGGACTGACTCCTACGAGCAGTACTTC.

This chain uses TRBV18 with TRBJ2-2, with D possibly matching TRBD1 (6 bases). Germline V CDR1 and CDR2: KGHSH, LQKENI. The germline V and J ends were trimmed by 1 base and 6 bases, with 12 bases remaining between them. The CDR3 sequence is 15 residues long. The CDR3 sequence is CASSPLGAGAGELFF. The CDR3 DNA reads TGTGCCAGCTCACCACTGGGGGCTGGGGCCGGGGAGCTGTTTTTT.

The chain combines TRBV5-5 with TRBJ2-2; 9 nucleotides line up with TRBD2. The length of the CDR3 is 17 residues. Germline V gene data show CDR1 as SGHKS and CDR2 as YYEKEE (reference sequence). Trimming removed 4 bases from V and 4 bases from J; junction bases left unmatched: 11. The CDR3 nucleotides are TGTGCCAGCAGCATTAACGCCGGGACTAGCCCCACCGGGGAGCTGTTTTTT. It codes for CASSINAGTSPTGELFF.

The J gene is TRBJ1-1, the V gene TRBV18; 9 nucleotides align to TRBD1. The CDR3 covers 13 residues. The germline V gene has CDR1 KGHSH and CDR2 LQKENI. V shed 5 bases and J 6 bases; nucleotides not matched to a gene: 4. CDR3 sequence: CASSETGGSEAFF. As DNA, the CDR3 is TGTGCCAGCTCAGAAACAGGGGGCTCTGAAGCTTTCTTT. Looking up the rest from reference TRBV18 and TRBJ1-1 gives the full variable domain: NAGVMQNPRHLVRRRGQEARLRCSPMKGHSHVYWYRQLPEEGLKFMVYLQKENIIDESGMPKERFSAEFPKEGPSILRIQQVVRGDSAAYFCASSETGGSEAFFGQGTRLTVV.

V and J are TRBV3-1 (or the pseudogene TRBV3-2) and TRBJ2-7; D perhaps matches TRBD2 (6 bases). This CDR3 spans 15 amino acids. Germline V lookup: CDR1 LGHDT, CDR2 YNNKEL (reference sequence). Trimming took 1 base from V and 0 from J, leaving 10 bases between them. CDR3 DNA sequence: TGTGCCAGCAGCCAAGTATCCGGGAGCTCCTACGAGCAGTACTTC. Its translation: CASSQVSGSSYEQYF.

The chain is built from TRBV28 and TRBJ2-1, with D unresolved. The length of the CDR3 is 11 residues. From germline, CDR1 is MDHEN and CDR2 SYDVKM. Trimming stripped 5 bases from V and 9 bases from J, with 8 bases between. CDR3 sequence: CASSEKVEQFF. As DNA, the CDR3 is TGTGCCAGCAGTGAAAAGGTTGAGCAGTTCTTC.

This sequence joins TRBV24-1 and TRBJ1-1, with D perhaps TRBD1 (5 bases). The CDR3 loop spans 15 amino acids. The germline gives CDR1 KGHDR, CDR2 SFDVKD. V dropped 0 bases and J dropped 4 bases, with 11 bases sitting between them. In DNA form, the CDR3 reads TGTGCCACCAGTGATTTGCAGGGCCGGAGCACTGAAGCTTTCTTT. It codes for CATSDLQGRSTEAFF.

This chain links TRBV30 with TRBJ1-5, with a weak D call TRBD1 (5 bases). Germline CDR1 is GTSNPN and CDR2 is SVGIG (reference sequence). The V gene lost 0 bases and the J gene lost 6 bases, with 12 bases spanning the gap. CDR3 length: 14 residues. CDR3 residues: CAWSVGRGAQPQHF. For the CDR3, the DNA is TGTGCCTGGAGTGTAGGTAGAGGGGCTCAGCCCCAGCATTTT.

J is TRBJ1-2 and V is TRBV18; D possibly corresponds to TRBD1 (5 bases). Trimming pared 0 bases from V and 0 bases from J, leaving 11 bases between. The CDR3 contains 16 residues. Germline V lookup: CDR1 KGHSH, CDR2 LQKENI. The CDR3 is CASSPPTARANYGYTF. In nucleotides, the CDR3 is TGTGCCAGCTCACCACCGACAGCCAGAGCTAACTATGGCTACACCTTC.

The genes are TRBV9 and TRBJ2-2; 12 bases line up with TRBD2. Germline CDR1 reads SGDLS; CDR2 reads YYNGEE. The V gene end was trimmed by 0 bases and the J gene end by 6 bases; junction bases not matched to a gene: 3. The CDR3 runs to 16 residues. CDR3 residues: CASSVAGTSGSGELFF. DNA of the CDR3: TGTGCCAGCAGCGTAGCGGGGACTAGCGGGTCCGGGGAGCTGTTTTTT.

The chain links TRBV19 to TRBJ1-1, with D unclear. Germline V gene data show CDR1 as LNHDA and CDR2 as SQIVND (reference sequence). The CDR3 is 13 residues long. Trimming pared 3 bases from V and 1 base from J, leaving 6 bases between. CDR3 nucleotide sequence: TGTGCCAGTAGTATGACGGGGAACACTGAAGCTTTCTTT. This encodes CASSMTGNTEAFF.

For the CDR3, the DNA is TGTGCCAGCAGCTTGGCTCTTTTAGCGGGAGTCTGGGAGACCCAGTACTTC. This codes for CASSLALLAGVWETQYF. The chain combines TRBV5-8 with TRBJ2-5, with 9 bases lining up with TRBD2. The germline V gene has CDR1 SGHTS and CDR2 YDEGEE. There are 17 residues in the CDR3. Trimming took 0 bases from V and 5 from J; bases not matched to a gene: 11.

The chain employs TRBV7-7 and TRBJ2-3, with D perhaps being TRBD1 or TRBD2 (5 bases each). Germline CDR1 and CDR2: SSHAT and FNYEAQ (reference sequence). CDR3 length: 13 residues. CDR3 in amino acids: CAIRDPSTDTQYF. The CDR3 bases are TGTGCTATCCGGGACCCGAGCACAGATACGCAGTATTTT. Together with reference TRBV7-7 and TRBJ2-3, the CDR3 gives the full variable domain: GAGVSQSPRYKVTKRGQDVTLRCDPISSHATLYWYQQALGQGPEFLTYFNYEAQPDKSGLPSDRFSAERPEGSISTLTIQRTEQRDSAMYRCAIRDPSTDTQYFGPGTRLTVL.

In nucleotides, the CDR3 is TGTGCCAGCAGCGTAAGCGGCAGCTCCTACAATGAGCAGTTCTTC. This sequence encodes CASSVSGSSYNEQFF. The V gene is TRBV7-2, the J gene TRBJ2-1; D is perhaps TRBD2 (5 bases). Germline CDR1 reads SGHTA; CDR2 reads FQGNSA. There are 15 residues in the CDR3. Deletions cut 5 bases from V and 0 bases from J, with 11 bases between. Combining the CDR3 with reference TRBV7-2 and TRBJ2-1 gives the whole variable domain GAGVSQSPSNKVTEKGKDVELRCDPISGHTALYWYRQSLGQGLEFLIYFQGNSAPDKSGLPSDRFSAERTGGSVSTLTIQRTQQEDSAVYLCASSVSGSSYNEQFFGPGTRLTVL.

V and J are TRBV25-1 and TRBJ2-2, with 8 bases fitting TRBD2. Germline lookup yields CDR1 MGHDK and CDR2 SYGVNS. V was pared by 2 bases and J by 4 bases, with 6 bases of the junction left unmatched. This CDR3 has 16 residues. CDR3 amino acids: CASSEAERGPTGELFF. The CDR3 nucleotides are TGTGCCAGCAGTGAAGCGGAGCGGGGGCCCACCGGGGAGCTGTTTTTT.

This clone has a handful of counts. The chain carries TRBV9 and TRBJ2-2; possibly TRBD1 for D (6 bases). The CDR3 runs 15 residues. Germline assignment: CDR1 SGDLS and CDR2 YYNGEE. V dropped 4 bases and J dropped 1 base, with 11 bases sitting between them. CDR3 protein: CASSTQGGNTGELFF. In nucleotides, the CDR3 is TGTGCCAGCAGCACACAAGGGGGGAACACCGGGGAGCTGTTTTTT.

This sequence joins TRBV7-2 and TRBJ2-1; D unresolved. The V gene's germline CDR1 is SGHTA and CDR2 FQGNSA. V lost 4 bases to trimming and J lost 0 bases, with 4 bases between them. The CDR3 totals 13 residues. This CDR3 is CASSWVSYNEQFF. The CDR3 coding sequence is TGTGCCAGCAGCTGGGTCTCCTACAATGAGCAGTTCTTC.

This chain connects TRBV3-1 (or the pseudogene TRBV3-2) to TRBJ2-3, with D hard to call. V lost 5 bases, J lost 4 bases, and 10 bases lay in between. The germline CDR1 and CDR2 sequences are LGHDT and YNNKEL (reference sequence). This CDR3 spans 13 amino acids. CDR3 nucleotide sequence: TGTGCCAGCAGCTACGAATTGGCAGATACGCAGTATTTT. Encoded protein: CASSYELADTQYF.

The CDR3 DNA reads TGTGCCAGCAGTCCGGACAGGGTCTACGAGCAGTACTTC. The encoded protein is CASSPDRVYEQYF. The genes are TRBV27 and TRBJ2-7; TRBD1 matches at 8 bases. The CDR3 length is 13 residues. V lost 5 bases and J lost 3; bases outside the gene matches: 3. Germline values: CDR1 MNHEY, CDR2 SMNVEV (reference sequence).

DNA of the CDR3: TGCGCCAGCAGCTTGTTGGGGGTGGGTACTGAAGCTTTCTTT. It encodes CASSLLGVGTEAFF. The V gene is TRBV5-1, the J gene TRBJ1-1, with D perhaps TRBD1 (5 bases). The CDR3 contains 14 residues. Trimming shortened V by 1 base and J by 5 bases, and 12 bases separated the two germline ends. CDR1 is SGHRS and CDR2 is YFSETQ in the germline V gene.

This chain connects TRBV3-1 (or the pseudogene TRBV3-2) to TRBJ2-7; no clear D gene. This CDR3 region has 12 residues. Looked up from germline, CDR1 is LGHDT and CDR2 is YNNKEL (reference sequence). V was shortened by 6 bases and J by 6 bases, with 12 bases between the two germline ends. In nucleotides, the CDR3 is TGTGCCAGCAGTCAATCAGGAGTCGAGCAGTACTTC. Translated, it gives CASSQSGVEQYF.